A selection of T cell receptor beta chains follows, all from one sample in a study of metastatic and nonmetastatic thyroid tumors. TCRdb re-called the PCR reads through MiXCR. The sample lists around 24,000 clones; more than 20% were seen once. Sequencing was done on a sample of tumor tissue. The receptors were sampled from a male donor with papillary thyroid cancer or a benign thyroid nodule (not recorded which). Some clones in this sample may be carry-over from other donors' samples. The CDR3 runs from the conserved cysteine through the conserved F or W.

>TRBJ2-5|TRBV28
CASRLPATGETQYF
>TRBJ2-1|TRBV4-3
CASSLGRSSYKEQFF
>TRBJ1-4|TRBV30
CAWMSVSEKLFF
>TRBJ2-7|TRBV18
CASSPVGRTHEQYF
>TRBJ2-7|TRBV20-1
CSARGGGDFSYEQYF
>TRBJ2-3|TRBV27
CASRLAGVADTQYF
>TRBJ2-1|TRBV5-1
CASSLGGGSYNEQFF
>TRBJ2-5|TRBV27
CASSGLAARKGETQYF
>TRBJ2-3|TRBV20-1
CSASSTSGTEDTQYF
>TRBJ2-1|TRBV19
CASSLTRGLAGGSEQFF
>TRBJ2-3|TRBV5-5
CASSFGLAGGYTDTQYF
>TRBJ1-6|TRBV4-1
CASSPSGGLYNSPLHF
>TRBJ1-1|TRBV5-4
CASSLERSNTEAFF
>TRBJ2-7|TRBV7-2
CASTLTLAGAYEQYF
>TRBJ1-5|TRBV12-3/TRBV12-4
CASSPSTASMHF
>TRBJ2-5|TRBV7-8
CASSPQGNAETQYF
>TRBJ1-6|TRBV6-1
CARTRTGSNSPLHF
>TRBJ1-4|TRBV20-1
CSASQQHNEKLFF
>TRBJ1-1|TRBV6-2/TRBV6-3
CASSFPAPEAFF
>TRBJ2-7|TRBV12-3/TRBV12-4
CASSWGLPGPEQYF
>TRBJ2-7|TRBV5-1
CASSLAGRELEHYF
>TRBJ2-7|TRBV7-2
CASTSPGEQYF
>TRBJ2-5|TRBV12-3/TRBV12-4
CASSQEGRAQETKYF
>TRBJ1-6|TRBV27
CASSSQLGSPLHF
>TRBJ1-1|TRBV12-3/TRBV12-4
CGSSPRLGRSFF
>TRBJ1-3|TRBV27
CASSLGGTYSGNTIYF
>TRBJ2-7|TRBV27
CASSLYPTGRGHEKYF
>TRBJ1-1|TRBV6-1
CAISENPWGSEAFF
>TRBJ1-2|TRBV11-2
CAISFPGRQPNYGYTF
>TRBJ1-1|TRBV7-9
CASSLAGLRAPEAFF
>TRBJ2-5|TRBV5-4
CASSPPGGETQYF
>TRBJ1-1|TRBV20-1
CSAPGQPGMNTEAFF
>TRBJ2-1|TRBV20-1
CSAQPGRFDEQFF
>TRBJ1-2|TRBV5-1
CASSFGRPDLNYGYTF
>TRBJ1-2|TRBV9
CASSPRSGKGGDYGYTF
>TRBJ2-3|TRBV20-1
CSAPRTGRPDKQYF
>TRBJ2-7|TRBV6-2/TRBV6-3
CASRRLAGSYEQYF
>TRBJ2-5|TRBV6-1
CASRPRGLAGVGETQYF
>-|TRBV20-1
CSARYPSGSYNEQYF
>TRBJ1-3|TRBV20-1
CSARDYTGTGGKNTIYF
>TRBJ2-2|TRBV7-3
CASSLEVGGELFF